This T cell receptor beta chain was retrieved from a study of shared T cell receptors in the human thymus (dated by TCRdb to the early 2020s). General notes on the study: The study examined how self-reactive, shared T-cell receptor alpha chains are generated in the human thymus.

V ends up 1 base short and J 7 bases short, with an unmatched junction base count of 7. The CDR3 contains 15 residues, cysteine and phenylalanine counted. Here the CDR3 DNA is all that survives: 45 bases in frame from base 1. For CDR1 and CDR2, the germline V gene lists MDHEN and SYDVKM. This clone has just one count. The target of this receptor is not known. No base quality values were provided; no much bigger clone lies one nucleotide off. To prepare the library, the immunoSEQ multiplex PCR assay was applied. The immuneACCESS repertoire file appears here via TCRdb, limited to in-frame rearrangements. These files lack a portion of the clones; in checked studies, under half of the deficit traces to unresolved V genes, and the cause of the others is not known. The sample table holds 700,000 to 750,000 clones, of which 80% to 90% were seen once. In total, the top ten clones hold more than 0.008% of the sample.

These sequences were also reported in another study, on human thymus T cells. The second source states: Donors were immunologically healthy infants undergoing open corrective cardiac surgery for congenital heart defects in Finland. Thymus tissue was obtained as surgical resects removed during corrective cardiac surgery. Usage of V and J gene segments appeared to be biased in both the thymic and the peripheral blood repertoires. The related research found that thymic TCR repertoires overlapped highly between unrelated individuals. The study used roughly 8 infant thymus samples plus four related peripheral blood samples to characterize TCR alpha and beta repertoires. The cohort included over five male and a couple of female infants, with donor ages spanning 7 to 244 days. Thymocytes were released mechanically from tissue and stored at -70 °C as pellets of roughly 9.5-31 million cells. Genomic DNA was extracted from frozen cell pellets with a QIAsymphony instrument. TCRB and TCRAD loci were amplified from a standardized quantity of quality-controlled genomic DNA using the immunoSEQ multiplex PCR assay. The V(D)J region was spanned by amplicons of a length sufficient to cover the CDR3 and to identify V and J genes. The amplicons were sequenced on an Illumina platform via the commercial immunoSEQ service. Corrections for primer bias and sequencing errors followed previously described methods, while TCRAD and TCRB definitions were based on the IMGT database. Analysis of the repertoires was done with immunoSEQ Analyzer 3.0 and VDJTools and included basic statistics, V/J segment usage, diversity estimates, rarefaction and pairwise overlap. Diversity was estimated using the Chao1, ChaoE, Efron-Thisted, Shannon and inverse Simpson indices, and was also estimated on datasets down-sampled to the size of the smallest sample. For repertoire overlap, CDR3 nucleotide sequence, V gene and J gene had to match strictly, and clustering was done by Jaccard-based multidimensional scaling. On average, thymus samples yielded around 800,000 unique TCRB clonotypes, whereas blood samples yielded around 84,000.

Sequencing was done on a sample of thymocytes. The chain couples TRBV28 to TRBJ1-2; 9 bases in the junction line up with TRBD1. The sequence was collected from a girl under three years old with a congenital heart defect. Donor details come from another sample of the same person, matched by shared clones. The nucleotide sequence reads TGTGCCAGCAGTTTATCCGGGACAGGGTCAGGTGGCTACACCTTC. This translates into CASSLSGTGSGGYTF.